This T cell receptor beta chain emerged from a study of blood T cells in healthy people across ages. As regards this clonotype: Its antigen remains unknown.

Together with a sample-barcoded 5' primer, a J-beta primer mix was included in a second PCR lasting about 6 to 12 cycles. One entry per CDR3 protein, called by TCRdb with MiXCR from the 5' RACE reads. This repertoire shows 1.5 million to 2 million distinct CDR3 sequences, 30% to 40% found once; its top ten account for around 11%. After removal of 2 bases from V and 5 bases from J, the junction contained 4 bases not matched to a gene. This CDR3 has 15 residues. Germline CDR1 is SEHNR and CDR2 is FQNEAQ (reference sequence). Total RNA, at least 6 micrograms per sample, came from PBMCs. Whole-study results and caveats: Greater diversity and more naive CD4+ cells were seen in long-lived donors than in aged donors.

The chain has TRBV7-9 and TRBJ2-3; TRBD2 matches 10 bases. The origin of this receptor is a woman aged 25 to 39 in good health. Sequenced sample: blood. This CDR3 is CASSLSGGAGDTQYF. The CDR3 nucleotides read TGTGCCAGCAGCTTAAGCGGGGGGGCCGGAGATACGCAGTATTTT.